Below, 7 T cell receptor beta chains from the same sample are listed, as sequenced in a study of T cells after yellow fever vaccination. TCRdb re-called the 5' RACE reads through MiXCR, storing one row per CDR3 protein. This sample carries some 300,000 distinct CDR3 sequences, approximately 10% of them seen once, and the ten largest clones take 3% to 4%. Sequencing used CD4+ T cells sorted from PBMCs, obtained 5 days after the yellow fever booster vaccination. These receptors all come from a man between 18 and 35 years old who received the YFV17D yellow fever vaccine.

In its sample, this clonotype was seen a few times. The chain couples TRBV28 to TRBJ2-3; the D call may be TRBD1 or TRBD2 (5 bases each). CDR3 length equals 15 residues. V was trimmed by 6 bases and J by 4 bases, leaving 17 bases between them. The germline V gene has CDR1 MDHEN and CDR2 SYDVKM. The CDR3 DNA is TGTGCCAGCAGCGGGGCCTCAGCCATGTCAGATACGCAGTATTTT. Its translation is CASSGASAMSDTQYF.

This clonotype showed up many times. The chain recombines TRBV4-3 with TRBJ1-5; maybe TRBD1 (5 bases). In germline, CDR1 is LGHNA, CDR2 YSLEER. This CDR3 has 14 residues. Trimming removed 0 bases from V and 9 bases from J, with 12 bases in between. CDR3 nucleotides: TGCGCCAGCAGCCAAGATTCGGGGCGCGGGCCCCAGCATTTT. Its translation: CASSQDSGRGPQHF.

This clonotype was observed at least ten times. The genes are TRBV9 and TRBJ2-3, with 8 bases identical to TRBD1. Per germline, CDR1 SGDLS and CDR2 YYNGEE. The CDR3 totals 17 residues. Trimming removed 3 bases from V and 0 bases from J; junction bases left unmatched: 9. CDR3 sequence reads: CASSGNRGKTSTDTQYF. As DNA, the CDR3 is TGTGCCAGCAGCGGAAACAGGGGGAAAACTAGCACAGATACGCAGTATTTT.

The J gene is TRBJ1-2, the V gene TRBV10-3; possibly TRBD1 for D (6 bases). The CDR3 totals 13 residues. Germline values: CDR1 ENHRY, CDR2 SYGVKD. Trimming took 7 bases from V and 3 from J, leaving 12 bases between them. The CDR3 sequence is CAIMGGMDYGYTF. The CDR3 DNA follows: TGTGCCATCATGGGGGGCATGGACTATGGCTACACCTTC.

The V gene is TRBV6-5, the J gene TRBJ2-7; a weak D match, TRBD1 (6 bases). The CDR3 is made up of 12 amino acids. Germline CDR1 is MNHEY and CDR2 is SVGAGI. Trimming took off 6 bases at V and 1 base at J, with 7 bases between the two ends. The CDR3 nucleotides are TGTGCCAGCAGAGGACAGTCCTACGAGCAGTACTTC. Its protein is CASRGQSYEQYF.

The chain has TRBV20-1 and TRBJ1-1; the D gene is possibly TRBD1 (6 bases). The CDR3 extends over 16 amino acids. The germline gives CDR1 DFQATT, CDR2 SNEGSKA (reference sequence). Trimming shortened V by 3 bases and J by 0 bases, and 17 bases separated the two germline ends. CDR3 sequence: CSASGRPGHMNTEAFF. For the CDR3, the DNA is TGCAGTGCTAGTGGTAGGCCGGGACACATGAACACTGAAGCTTTCTTT.

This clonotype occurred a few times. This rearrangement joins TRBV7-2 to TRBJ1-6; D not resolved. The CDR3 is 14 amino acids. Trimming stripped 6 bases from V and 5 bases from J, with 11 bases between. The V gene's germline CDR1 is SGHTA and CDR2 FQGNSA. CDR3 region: CASRPDLNNSPLHF. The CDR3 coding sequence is TGTGCCAGCAGACCCGACCTGAATAATTCACCCCTCCACTTT.